Listed below are T cell receptor beta chains from one sample, sequenced in a study of control samples from healthy donors and cancer patients. Clones were sequenced by immunoSEQ multiplex PCR, and TCRdb holds only the in-frame ones, with some missing. This table has around 150,000 clones, over 85% appearing once. Material for sequencing was blood. The receptor set was obtained from a man in his thirties or forties in good health. The CDR3 runs from the conserved cysteine through the conserved F or W. D genes are given only for firm matches. Some rows mark clone size as missing; the rest say once, few, many or name a class of expanded clone.

15,NA,TRBD1,TRBV28,TRBJ2-1,TGTGCCAGCAGGGAGCCAGGGGGCCTGGGGGATGAGCAGTTCTTC,CASREPGGLGDEQFF
18,NA,NA,TRBV5-4,TRBJ2-1,TGTGCCAGCAGCCCCAGGGGAGGGCGTCTATTCTCCTACAATGAGCAGTTCTTC,CASSPRGGRLFSYNEQFF
15,NA,NA,TRBV7-9,TRBJ1-2,TGTGCCAGCAGCTTAGTCGGGGGACCGGGGTATGGCTACACCTTC,CASSLVGGPGYGYTF
15,NA,TRBD1,TRBV19,TRBJ1-1,TGTGCCAGTAGTGATGAGGGACAGGGGAAACCTGAAGCTTTCTTT,CASSDEGQGKPEAFF
19,NA,TRBD2,TRBV7-3,TRBJ2-1,TGTGCCAGCAGCCCCCGGCAAAGCCTGGGACTAGCGGGAGGGTCTGAGCAGTTCTTC,CASSPRQSLGLAGGSEQFF
16,NA,TRBD2,TRBV18,TRBJ2-1,TGTGCCAGCTCACCCTCCATAAGCGGGAGGGCCTCTGAGCAGTTCTTC,CASSPSISGRASEQFF
15,NA,TRBD1,TRBV5-1,TRBJ2-7,TGCGCCAGCAGCTTGGAGGGACAGGGGAGATACGAGCAGTACTTC,CASSLEGQGRYEQYF
15,medium-sized,NA,TRBV6-2/TRBV6-3,TRBJ1-1,TGTGCCAGCAGTTACAACAGCGGCAGGGGCACTGAAGCTTTCTTT,CASSYNSGRGTEAFF
13,NA,NA,TRBV3-1/TRBV3-2,TRBJ1-5,TGTGCCAGCAGCCAAGATTCGGATCAGCCCCAGCATTTT,CASSQDSDQPQHF
14,NA,NA,TRBV28,TRBJ1-5,TGTGCCAGCACAAGGGCCTTGGCCAATCAGCCCCAGCATTTT,CASTRALANQPQHF
15,NA,TRBD1,TRBV5-5,TRBJ1-2,TGTGCCAGCAGCTTGGGACAGGGACAGGACTATGGCTACACCTTC,CASSLGQGQDYGYTF
14,NA,NA,TRBV5-7,TRBJ1-1,TGTGCCAGCAGCTTGATTTCAGTGAACACTGAAGCTTTCTTT,CASSLISVNTEAFF
14,once,TRBD1,TRBV6-5,TRBJ2-7,TGTGCCAGCAGAACCGGACAGGTCGGACGCGAGCAGTACTTC,CASRTGQVGREQYF
15,NA,TRBD1,TRBV14,TRBJ1-2,TGTGCCAGCAGCGGACCCGGACAGGGGAACTATGGCTACACCTTC,CASSGPGQGNYGYTF
15,NA,NA,TRBV9,TRBJ1-2,TGTGCCAGCAGCACCATCCCGACCTATGCGGCTGGCTACACCTTC,CASSTIPTYAAGYTF
16,NA,NA,TRBV19,TRBJ2-6,TGTGCCAGTTTAACATTGGGGCGATCTGGGGCCAACGTCCTGACTTTC,CASLTLGRSGANVLTF
12,NA,NA,TRBV10-3,TRBJ2-3,TGTGCCATCAGTGAGTCGACAGATACGCAGTATTTT,CAISESTDTQYF
14,NA,NA,TRBV6-1,TRBJ1-5,TGTGCCAGCAGTGAAGTGGGTGTGGGGCAGCCCCAGCATTTT,CASSEVGVGQPQHF
18,NA,TRBD1,TRBV7-9,TRBJ1-1,TGTGCCAGCAGCTTTCAGCCGGGACAGGGGTTAGGGGACACTGAAGCTTTCTTT,CASSFQPGQGLGDTEAFF
19,NA,TRBD1,TRBV2,TRBJ1-5,TGTGCCAGCAGGCCCGACGGACAGGGGGCTTTTTTGTGGGATCAGCCCCAGCATTTT,CASRPDGQGAFLWDQPQHF
15,few,TRBD2,TRBV5-1,TRBJ2-1,TGCGCCAGCAGCTCCGGGACTAGTGTCTACAATGAGCAGTTCTTC,CASSSGTSVYNEQFF
16,NA,NA,TRBV19,TRBJ1-4,TGTGCCAGTACAACCCATCAGACGGGCACTAATGAAAAACTGTTTTTT,CASTTHQTGTNEKLFF
12,NA,NA,TRBV28,TRBJ2-4,TGTGCCAGCAGTTTAGGGGCCTCACAGGAGTACTTC,CASSLGASQEYF
13,NA,NA,TRBV7-9,TRBJ2-5,TGTGCCAGCAGCCGAATCAGTCGAGAGACCCAGTACTTC,CASSRISRETQYF
13,NA,NA,TRBV12-3/TRBV12-4,TRBJ1-2,TGTGCCAGCATCCCCAAGGCCCGGGGGTCCTACACCTTC,CASIPKARGSYTF
16,few,NA,TRBV19,TRBJ2-1,TGTGCCAGTAGTATCGAGATTAACCCAACCTACAATGAGCAGTTCTTC,CASSIEINPTYNEQFF
11,NA,NA,TRBV20-1,TRBJ1-6,TGCAGTGTATCAGGGAATTCACCCCTCCACTTT,CSVSGNSPLHF
16,NA,TRBD1,TRBV18,TRBJ1-5,TGTGCCAGCTCGGCCACTACAGGGGGCGAAAATCAGCCCCAGCATTTT,CASSATTGGENQPQHF
15,NA,TRBD1,TRBV9,TRBJ2-7,TGTGCCAGCAGCCTCGGACAGGGGCTATCCTACGAGCAGTACTTC,CASSLGQGLSYEQYF
13,NA,NA,TRBV7-2,TRBJ1-2,TGTGCCAGCAGCTTAAGCGGGTTCTATGGCTACACCTTC,CASSLSGFYGYTF
16,NA,TRBD1,TRBV7-9,TRBJ1-4,TGTGCCAGCAGCTGGGTCCCGGGACAGGCTAATGAAAAACTGTTTTTT,CASSWVPGQANEKLFF
12,NA,NA,TRBV7-2,TRBJ2-2,TGTGCCAGCAGCTTAGGGCCCGGGGAGCTGTTTTTT,CASSLGPGELFF
11,NA,NA,TRBV7-9,TRBJ1-1,TGTGCCAGCAGCCCCACCACTGAAGCTTTCTTT,CASSPTTEAFF
15,NA,NA,TRBV18,TRBJ1-1,TGTGCCAGCTCTCAAACCTCAGGGTTGTACACTGAAGCTTTCTTT,CASSQTSGLYTEAFF
15,NA,NA,TRBV7-2,TRBJ1-6,TGTGCCAGCAGCTTAGAAGGACAGAAGAATTCACCCCTCCACTTT,CASSLEGQKNSPLHF
11,NA,TRBD1,TRBV30,TRBJ2-4,TGTGCCTGGGGGACAGTCTCGTTTCAGTACTTC,CAWGTVSFQYF
15,NA,TRBD2,TRBV27,TRBJ2-2,TGTGCCAGCAGTTTCGCATCGGGGGGCACCGGGGAGCTGTTTTTT,CASSFASGGTGELFF
14,NA,NA,TRBV28,TRBJ1-6,TGTGCCAGCAGCTCCGGACTGATTAATTCACCCCTCCACTTT,CASSSGLINSPLHF
12,NA,TRBD1,TRBV6-4,TRBJ2-7,TGTGCCAGCAGCGCGACAGGGGGCGAGCAGTACTTC,CASSATGGEQYF
16,NA,NA,TRBV6-4,TRBJ1-1,TGTGCCAGCAGTAACCGGACAGAGGGAGTGAACACTGAAGCTTTCTTT,CASSNRTEGVNTEAFF